This entry lists 21 T cell receptor beta chains sequenced from one sample in a study of blood T cell repertoires in COVID-19. TCRdb's table, derived via immunoSEQ multiplex PCR, lists solely in-frame clones and lacks some. The table shows fewer than 75,000 clones, with around four fifths occurring only once. The sample comprised peripheral blood. The receptors shown here come from a human donor in a cohort sampled during active COVID-19.

The V call is TRBV9, the J call TRBJ2-2; TRBD1 aligns across 8 bases. Trimming at V came to 1 base and at J to 5 bases, leaving 4 bases not matched to a gene. The CDR3 totals 15 residues. Germline CDR1 is SGDLS and CDR2 is YYNGEE. The CDR3 DNA sequence: TGTGCCAGCAGCGTATCAGGGGGCCATACCGGGGAGCTGTTTTTT. The encoded protein is CASSVSGGHTGELFF.

CDR3 coding DNA: TGTGCCAGCAGCCTGGGGTTATCTAAGGACAGCAGCTCTGGAAACACCATATATTTT. Translation gives CASSLGLSKDSSSGNTIYF. The chain has TRBV5-5 and TRBJ1-3, with D perhaps matching TRBD1 (6 bases). The V end was cut by 4 bases, the J end by 0 bases, with 23 bases between. The CDR3 has 19 residues. The germline gives CDR1 SGHKS, CDR2 YYEKEE (reference sequence).

A few counts support this clone. The chain has TRBV28 and TRBJ1-1; 7 bases agree with TRBD1. Germline CDR1 is MDHEN and CDR2 is SYDVKM. The CDR3 loop spans 14 amino acids. The ends lost 2 bases at V and 11 bases at J; junction bases unmatched: 11. CDR3 DNA: TGTGCCAGCAGTTTAAAGGAGAGGGGGCGTCGGGCTTTCTTT. It encodes CASSLKERGRRAFF.

The J gene is TRBJ2-5, the V gene TRBV19; 12 nucleotides agree with TRBD2. The germline CDR1 and CDR2 sequences are LNHDA and SQIVND (reference sequence). Losses at the gene ends were 8 bases for V and 4 bases for J; bases not matched to a gene: 5. This CDR3 region has 14 residues. As DNA, the CDR3 is TGTGCCAGTTCTAGCGGGGGGGCCGGAGAGACCCAGTACTTC. As protein: CASSSGGAGETQYF.

The chain recombines TRBV11-3 with TRBJ2-1; 14 positions agree with TRBD2. Germline lookup yields CDR1 SGHNT and CDR2 YENEEA. V lost 5 bases to trimming and J lost 0 bases; unmatched junction nucleotides: 9. The CDR3 totals 19 residues. The CDR3 reads CASSRRLAGGRSSYNEQFF. The CDR3 bases are TGTGCCAGCAGCCGAAGACTAGCGGGGGGGCGGAGCTCCTACAATGAGCAGTTCTTC. Full variable domain (remainder filled in from reference TRBV11-3 and TRBJ2-1): EAGVVQSPRYKIIEKKQPVAFWCNPISGHNTLYWYLQNLGQGPELLIRYENEEAVDDSQLPKDRFSAERLKGVDSTLKIQPAELGDSAVYLCASSRRLAGGRSSYNEQFFGPGTRLTVL.

The chain uses TRBV25-1 and TRBJ1-1; D is possibly TRBD1 (6 bases). Germline CDR1 reads MGHDK; CDR2 reads SYGVNS. This CDR3 has 14 residues. Trimming took off 7 bases at V and 0 bases at J, with 12 bases between the two ends. CDR3 nucleotides: TGTGCCAGCACCCCGACAGGAATGAACACTGAAGCTTTCTTT. Its translation is CASTPTGMNTEAFF. The complete variable domain, with remaining parts taken from reference TRBV25-1 and TRBJ1-1, reads EADIYQTPRYLVIGTGKKITLECSQTMGHDKMYWYQQDPGMELHLIHYSYGVNSTEKGDLSSESTVSRIRTEHFPLTLESARPSHTSQYLCASTPTGMNTEAFFGQGTRLTVV.

The chain combines TRBV4-2 with TRBJ1-2; 9 bases line up with TRBD1. Trimming took 1 base from V and 7 from J; bases not matched to a gene: 7. Germline loops: CDR1 LGHNA, CDR2 YNFKEQ. CDR3 length: 15 residues. CDR3 residues: CASSQAPPGQGGYTF. The CDR3 DNA follows: TGTGCCAGCAGCCAAGCCCCTCCGGGACAGGGTGGCTACACCTTC.

V is TRBV15 and J is TRBJ2-1; TRBD1 is a possible D gene (5 bases). The ends were cut back, 0 bases at V and 6 bases at J, with 6 bases in the middle. The CDR3 is 13 amino acids. Germline loops: CDR1 LNHNV, CDR2 YYDKDF (reference sequence). CDR3 loop: CATSRDQGNEQFF. The CDR3 coding sequence is TGTGCCACCAGCAGAGATCAGGGCAATGAGCAGTTCTTC.

Remarks on this clone: The same CDR3 can be traced to other DNA sequences in this sample. The chain links TRBV28 to TRBJ1-6, with a tentative D call TRBD1 (5 bases). The germline V gene has CDR1 MDHEN and CDR2 SYDVKM. Trimming cost V 5 bases and J 6 bases, with 11 bases left between them. The CDR3 is 14 residues long. The CDR3 is CASSLGPFNSPLHF. Written as DNA, the CDR3 is TGTGCCAGCAGTCTGGGGCCGTTTAATTCACCCCTCCACTTT.

The CDR3 protein is CASSRTVSYEQYF. The CDR3 region has the DNA TGTGCCAGCAGCCGGACAGTATCCTACGAGCAGTACTTC. The chain employs TRBV6-5 and TRBJ2-7, with D possibly TRBD1 on 6 matching bases. Germline-derived CDR1 and CDR2 are MNHEY and SVGAGI. Trimming shortened V by 6 bases and J by 1 base, and 10 bases separated the two germline ends. The CDR3 runs 13 residues.

This chain connects TRBV2 to TRBJ1-3, with D unclear. The CDR3 runs 16 residues. CDR1 and CDR2 from the germline V gene are SNHLY and FYNNEI. V was shortened by 8 bases and J by 1 base, with 18 bases between the two germline ends. The CDR3: CASSGMGGLSGNTIYF. In DNA form, the CDR3 reads TGTGCCAGCTCCGGGATGGGAGGGCTTTCTGGAAACACCATATATTTT.

The chain is built from TRBV28 and TRBJ1-3; D gene ambiguous. V dropped 3 bases and J dropped 2 bases, with 8 bases sitting between them. Germline lookup yields CDR1 MDHEN and CDR2 SYDVKM. The CDR3 runs 14 residues. Here the CDR3 reads CASSFGGTGNTIYF. In DNA form, the CDR3 reads TGTGCCAGCAGTTTCGGAGGGACTGGAAACACCATATATTTT.

This clone was picked up a small number of times. The rearrangement joins TRBV6-4 to TRBJ2-2, with a possible D match to TRBD1 (5 bases). This CDR3 contains 14 residues. CDR1 and CDR2 (germline): MRHNA, SNTAGT. V shed 4 bases and J shed 1 base, with 7 bases lying between them. The CDR3 region has the DNA TGTGCCAGCAGTGGACAGTTGAACACCGGGGAGCTGTTTTTT. Its protein is CASSGQLNTGELFF.

This chain connects TRBV19 to TRBJ2-5; 10 bases agree with TRBD1. Trimming at V came to 4 bases and at J to 6 bases, leaving 8 bases not matched to a gene. This CDR3 comprises 15 residues. Germline CDR1 reads LNHDA; CDR2 reads SQIVND (reference sequence). CDR3 in amino acids: CASSTRQGAGKTQYF. CDR3 in DNA: TGTGCCAGTAGTACCCGACAGGGGGCTGGAAAGACCCAGTACTTC.

V is TRBV19 and J is TRBJ2-3, with TRBD2 matching 12 bases. The CDR3 is 16 amino acids. The V segment lost 5 bases and the J segment 1 base; nucleotides outside the gene matches: 4. CDR1 is LNHDA, CDR2 SQIVND, per germline (reference sequence). The DNA for the CDR3 is TGTGCCAGTAGTTCCCGGACTAGCGGGGGCACAGATACGCAGTATTTT. Amino acids: CASSSRTSGGTDTQYF.

The V and J genes are TRBV4-1 and TRBJ2-1; 8 nucleotides line up with TRBD1. Looked up from germline, CDR1 is MGHRA and CDR2 is YSYEKL. V lost 3 bases and J lost 0; bases outside the gene matches: 16. The CDR3 runs to 20 residues. The CDR3 spells CASSHGLGRGRGLSYNEQFF. The DNA for the CDR3 is TGCGCCAGCAGCCATGGCCTGGGCAGGGGGCGAGGTCTCTCCTACAATGAGCAGTTCTTC.

The V call is TRBV2, the J call TRBJ2-5; maybe TRBD1 (5 bases). The V gene's germline CDR1 is SNHLY and CDR2 FYNNEI. The germline V and J ends were trimmed by 5 bases and 2 bases, with 12 bases remaining between them. There are 14 residues in the CDR3. The CDR3 coding sequence is TGTGCCAGCAGTCGCCTAACAGGACAAGAGACCCAGTACTTC. Protein sequence: CASSRLTGQETQYF.

The chain's CDR3 is CASSHPTSGGGRTQYF. CDR3 nucleotide sequence: TGTGCCAGCAGCCACCCGACTAGCGGGGGGGGGAGGACGCAGTATTTT. The chain has TRBV14 and TRBJ2-3; 14 bases align to TRBD2. V trimming: 3 bases; J trimming: 9 bases; junction bases outside the gene matches: 8. This CDR3 has 16 residues. In germline, CDR1 is SGHDN, CDR2 FVKESK.

V and J are TRBV9 and TRBJ2-5; TRBD1 matches at 10 bases. From germline, CDR1 is SGDLS and CDR2 YYNGEE. The CDR3 spans 15 residues. V dropped 3 bases and J dropped 5; count of bases not matched to a gene: 7. CDR3 nucleotide sequence: TGTGCCAGCAGCGCACTGGGACAGGGGCACGAGACCCAGTACTTC. Protein product: CASSALGQGHETQYF.

The chain carries TRBV6-2 or TRBV6-3 and TRBJ2-3; TRBD2 aligns across 8 bases. V shed 5 bases, J shed 2 bases, and the junction held 9 bases outside the gene matches. Germline CDR1 MNHEY, CDR2 SVGEGT. The length of the CDR3 is 16 residues. The chain's CDR3 is CASSTLKRGNTDTQYF. As DNA, the CDR3 is TGTGCCAGCAGTACGCTTAAGCGGGGGAACACAGATACGCAGTATTTT.

The chain combines TRBV4-1 with TRBJ2-3; 13 nucleotides match TRBD2. Germline values: CDR1 MGHRA, CDR2 YSYEKL. The CDR3 runs to 17 residues. V was pared by 4 bases and J by 6 bases, with 10 bases of the junction left unmatched. As DNA, the CDR3 is TGCGCCAGCAGCCGGACTAGCGGGGGCCTAGGGGGGGATACGCAGTATTTT. Translating it yields CASSRTSGGLGGDTQYF.